These 22 T cell receptor beta chains came from one sample sequenced in a study of read filtering for tumor transcriptome and immune sequencing. Molecular barcoded adaptors covering alpha/delta and beta/gamma chains were used on approximately 400 ng RNA. Each CDR3 protein gets one entry after TCRdb re-called the reads with MiXCR. The sample holds 40,000 to 50,000 distinct CDR3 sequences, about an eighth seen once. The sequenced sample was a population of CD138-negative cells sorted from bone marrow. These receptors originate from a donor older than 35 with multiple myeloma.

A remark on this clonotype: At one end the junction does not follow the germline gene, possibly because of a read error. V gene TRBV6-2 or TRBV6-3 combines with J gene TRBJ1-5; unclear D gene. The CDR3 sequence is 13 residues long. The germline CDR1 and CDR2 sequences are MNHEY and SVGEGT. CDR3 protein: CASSYSLFEPRHF. In DNA form, the CDR3 reads TGTGCCAGCAGTTATTCCCTCTTTGAGCCCCGGCATTTT.

This clonotype showed up many times. The chain combines TRBV7-2 with TRBJ1-1; 9 bases are shared with TRBD1. This CDR3 has 13 residues. Germline CDR1 SGHTA, CDR2 FQGNSA. V dropped 6 bases and J dropped 8; count of bases not matched to a gene: 7. The CDR3 DNA reads as TGTGCCAGCAGGTTTACAGGGGGCGGAGAAGCTTTCTTT. This sequence encodes CASRFTGGGEAFF.

This clonotype was observed once. The likely explanation is a read error, given a far larger clone one base away. The rearrangement joins TRBV19 to TRBJ2-1; TRBD1 agrees at 10 bases. This CDR3 contains 15 residues. The V segment lost 9 bases and the J segment 10 bases; nucleotides outside the gene matches: 15. CDR1 and CDR2 (germline): LNHDA, SQIVND (reference sequence). The CDR3 nucleotides are TGTGCCAGCAGCTTCCCCGGGACAGGGGATCACGAGCAGTTCTTC. Encoded protein: CASSFPGTGDHEQFF. The full variable domain, completed using reference TRBV19 and TRBJ2-1, is DGGITQSPKYLFRKEGQNVTLSCEQNLNHDAMYWYRQDPGQGLRLIYYSQIVNDFQKGDIAEGYSVSREKKESFPLTVTSAQKNPTAFYLCASSFPGTGDHEQFFGPGTRLTVL.

This clonotype was detected many times. CDR3 DNA: TGCGCCAGCAAAGCGGATAACCAAGAGACCCAGTACTTC. Amino acid sequence: CASKADNQETQYF. The chain links TRBV5-1 to TRBJ2-5, with a weak D call TRBD2 (5 bases). The CDR3 is made up of 13 amino acids. From germline, CDR1 is SGHRS and CDR2 YFSETQ. V lost 6 bases and J lost 0, with 9 bases in between. Together with reference TRBV5-1 and TRBJ2-5, the CDR3 gives the full variable domain: KAGVTQTPRYLIKTRGQQVTLSCSPISGHRSVSWYQQTPGQGLQFLFEYFSETQRNKGNFPGRFSGRQFSNSRSEMNVSTLELGDSALYLCASKADNQETQYFGPGTRLLVL.

The chain carries TRBV11-2 and TRBJ2-5; the D gene is possibly TRBD2 (6 bases). Trimming took 4 bases from V and 5 from J, leaving 14 bases between them. Germline lookup yields CDR1 SGHAT and CDR2 FQNNGV. The CDR3 runs to 14 residues. The CDR3 DNA is TGTGCCAGCAGCTGGATTACTAGCTCGGAGACCCAGTACTTC. Amino acid sequence: CASSWITSSETQYF.

The V call is TRBV12-3 or TRBV12-4, the J call TRBJ2-5; 11 bases are a match to TRBD2. The CDR3 is 15 residues long. V shed 6 bases and J 1 base; nucleotides not matched to a gene: 4. CDR3 sequence (DNA): TGTGCCAGCAGGACCACTAGCGGGAGCCAAGAGACCCAGTACTTC. Amino acids: CASRTTSGSQETQYF.

The rearrangement links TRBV7-2 to TRBJ1-1, with D maybe TRBD1 (6 bases). Germline loops: CDR1 SGHTA, CDR2 FQGNSA. The CDR3 contains 15 residues. V lost 5 bases and J 6 bases, leaving 19 bases between the germline ends. CDR3 sequence: CASSPGARRSAEAFF. DNA for the CDR3: TGTGCCAGCAGCCCAGGGGCCAGGAGGTCCGCTGAAGCTTTCTTT.

This clonotype came up many times. The gene calls are TRBV29-1 and TRBJ2-2; D is undetermined. Germline V gene data show CDR1 as SQVTM and CDR2 as ANQGSEA. V dropped 4 bases and J dropped 2 bases, with 5 bases sitting between them. CDR3 length: 12 residues. The CDR3 DNA sequence: TGCAGCGTTGGGCACAACACCGGGGAGCTGTTTTTT. Its translation is CSVGHNTGELFF.

This clonotype was seen a handful of times. The V call is TRBV28, the J call TRBJ2-1; the D gene could be TRBD1 or TRBD2 (7 bases each). The germline CDR1 and CDR2 sequences are MDHEN and SYDVKM. The CDR3 runs 16 residues. The V gene lost 6 bases and the J gene lost 7 bases, with 22 bases spanning the gap. The CDR3 sequence: CASRGGSNRGRNEQFF. DNA of the CDR3: TGTGCCAGCAGGGGGGGGAGTAACAGGGGCCGTAATGAGCAGTTCTTC.

This clonotype was observed a handful of times. Just one base apart from a much larger clone, this may be a read error. The V gene is TRBV20-1, the J gene TRBJ2-7, with D unclear. Germline-derived CDR1 and CDR2 are DFQATT and SNEGSKA (reference sequence). This CDR3 comprises 15 residues. Trimming stripped 3 bases from V and 3 bases from J, with 18 bases between. The CDR3 DNA reads as TGCAGTGCTAGTGGTACGGGCCCAACGAACTACGAGCAGTACTTC. Translating it yields CSASGTGPTNYEQYF.

As to this clonotype: A read error may be the cause here, since a much bigger clone is one base away. The chain joins TRBV5-1 to TRBJ2-7; the D gene is possibly TRBD1 (7 bases). Germline CDR1 and CDR2: SGHRS and YFSETQ. Trimming pared 0 bases from V and 4 bases from J, leaving 14 bases between. This CDR3 is built from 15 residues. The CDR3: CASSLGGTEMYEQYF. For the CDR3, the DNA is TGCGCCAGCAGCTTGGGCGGGACAGAGATGTACGAGCAGTACTTC.

This clonotype has ten or more counts. The rearrangement joins TRBV6-2 or TRBV6-3 to TRBJ1-5, with a possible D match to TRBD1 (5 bases). This CDR3 comprises 15 residues. The V gene lost 7 bases and the J gene lost 2 bases, with 15 bases spanning the gap. Germline V CDR1 and CDR2: MNHEY, SVGEGT. CDR3 amino acids: CASKETARGNQPQHF. DNA of the CDR3: TGTGCCAGCAAGGAGACAGCGAGGGGCAATCAGCCCCAGCATTTT.

Turning to this clonotype: With only one base between it and a far larger clone, this is likely a read error. The conserved closing phenylalanine or tryptophan is absent in this CDR3, likely reflecting a read error. The CDR3 coding sequence is TGTGCCAGCAGCCCCCATCGGGAATCGGGCAATGAGCAGTTCTCC. Translated, it gives CASSPHRESGNEQFS. The rearrangement links TRBV11-3 to TRBJ2-1; possibly TRBD2 for D (5 bases). The CDR3 runs 15 residues. Germline CDR1 reads SGHNT; CDR2 reads YENEEA. Trimming stripped 5 bases from V and 6 bases from J, with 17 bases between.

In its sample, this clonotype was seen many times. The chain joins TRBV11-2 to TRBJ2-2; D ambiguous. This CDR3 is 15 amino acids long. Germline values: CDR1 SGHAT, CDR2 FQNNGV. V lost 4 bases and J lost 5, with 14 bases in between. The CDR3 region has the DNA TGTGCCAGCAGCTCGACCCCGACACGGACCGGGGAGCTGTTTTTT. Amino acids: CASSSTPTRTGELFF.

This clonotype was observed at least ten times. The rearrangement links TRBV18 to TRBJ2-7; 9 nucleotides line up with TRBD2. CDR1 and CDR2 from the germline V gene are KGHSH and LQKENI. The trim removed 3 bases at V and 6 bases at J, leaving 6 bases unmatched. The CDR3 extends over 14 amino acids. CDR3 bases: TGTGCCAGCTCACCCGGGACTAGCTCTCTCGAGCAGTACTTC. It specifies CASSPGTSSLEQYF.

This clonotype was seen more than once but under ten times. The CDR3 loop reads CSARRLAGYTQYF. The DNA of the CDR3 is TGCAGTGCTAGACGACTAGCAGGTTATACGCAGTATTTT. This chain uses TRBV20-1 with TRBJ2-3; TRBD2 agrees at 7 bases. V was clipped by 2 bases and J by 7 bases; unmatched bases: 6. Germline-derived CDR1 and CDR2 are DFQATT and SNEGSKA (reference sequence). The CDR3 sequence is 13 residues long.

This clonotype was seen repeatedly, ten times or more. The rearrangement links TRBV7-2 to TRBJ2-2, with 7 positions matching TRBD1. Germline trimming cut 2 bases from V and 6 bases from J; bases unmatched to any gene: 6. This CDR3 has 15 amino acids. Germline CDR1 and CDR2: SGHTA and FQGNSA. The CDR3: CASSLTGAGSGELFF. The CDR3, as DNA: TGTGCCAGCAGCTTAACAGGGGCCGGGTCCGGGGAGCTGTTTTTT.

Many counts were recorded for this clonotype. The J gene is TRBJ2-7, the V gene TRBV10-2; D gene unclear. Trimming pared 2 bases from V and 1 base from J, leaving 9 bases between. Germline V lookup: CDR1 WSHSY, CDR2 SAAADI. The CDR3 is 14 residues long. The CDR3 sequence is CASSEIATSYEQYF. The DNA of the CDR3 is TGCGCCAGCAGTGAGATAGCCACTTCCTACGAGCAGTACTTC.

This clonotype has ten or more counts. The V call is TRBV7-6, the J call TRBJ2-7; 9 nucleotides align to TRBD2. Germline assignment: CDR1 SGHVS and CDR2 FNYEAQ. The CDR3 length is 14 residues. With 3 bases clipped from V and 3 bases from J, the junction kept 3 bases outside the gene matches. CDR3 nucleotide sequence: TGTGCCAGCAGCTTTAGCGGGAGTAGCTACGAGCAGTACTTC. It codes for CASSFSGSSYEQYF. The whole variable domain, remainder taken from reference TRBV7-6 and TRBJ2-7, is GAGVSQSPRYKVTKRGQDVALRCDPISGHVSLYWYRQALGQGPEFLTYFNYEAQQDKSGLPNDRFSAERPEGSISTLTIQRTEQRDSAMYRCASSFSGSSYEQYFGPGTRLTVT.

This clonotype was found many times. The genes are TRBV20-1 and TRBJ1-2; possibly TRBD1 for D (6 bases). Germline CDR1 DFQATT, CDR2 SNEGSKA (reference sequence). The CDR3 consists of 13 residues. The V gene lost 0 bases and the J gene lost 5 bases, with 10 bases spanning the gap. The CDR3 reads CSARDWTDYGYTF. CDR3 bases: TGCAGTGCTAGAGATTGGACAGATTATGGCTACACCTTC.

As regards this clonotype: A much larger clonotype is one base distant, so this may be a read error. This rearrangement joins TRBV5-1 to TRBJ2-7, with D unresolved. Germline CDR1 reads SGHRS; CDR2 reads YFSETQ. The CDR3 has 13 residues. V lost 0 bases, J lost 3 bases, and 7 bases lay in between. The CDR3, as DNA: TGCGCCAGCAGCTTGGAGGGCGGCTACGAGCAGTACTTC. Translation: CASSLEGGYEQYF.

This clonotype was recorded at least ten times. The V and J genes are TRBV29-1 and TRBJ2-7, with D possibly TRBD2 on 6 matching bases. The CDR3 totals 12 residues. Per the germline V gene, CDR1 is SQVTM and CDR2 is ANQGSEA. Trimming took 8 bases from V and 6 from J, leaving 17 bases between them. Here the CDR3 reads CSIRGNAAEQYF. In DNA, the CDR3 is TGCAGCATACGGGGGAATGCTGCCGAGCAGTACTTC.